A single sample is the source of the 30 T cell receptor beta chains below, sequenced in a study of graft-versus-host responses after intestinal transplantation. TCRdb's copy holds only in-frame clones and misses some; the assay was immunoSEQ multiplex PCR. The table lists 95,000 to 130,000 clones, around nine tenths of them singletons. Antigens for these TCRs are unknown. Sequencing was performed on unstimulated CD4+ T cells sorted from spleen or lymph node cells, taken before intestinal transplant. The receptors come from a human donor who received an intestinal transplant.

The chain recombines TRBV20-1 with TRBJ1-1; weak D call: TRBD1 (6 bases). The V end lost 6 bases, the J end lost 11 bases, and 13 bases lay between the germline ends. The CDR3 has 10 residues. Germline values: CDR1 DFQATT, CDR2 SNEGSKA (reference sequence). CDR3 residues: CSAGGATAFF. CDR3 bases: TGCAGTGCCGGGGGGGCAACGGCTTTCTTT.

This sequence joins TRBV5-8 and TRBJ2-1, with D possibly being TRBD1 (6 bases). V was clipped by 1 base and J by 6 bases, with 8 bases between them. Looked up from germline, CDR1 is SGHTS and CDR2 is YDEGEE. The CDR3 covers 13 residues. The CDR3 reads CASSLLDSNEQFF. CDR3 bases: TGTGCCAGCAGCTTGCTGGACAGCAATGAGCAGTTCTTC.

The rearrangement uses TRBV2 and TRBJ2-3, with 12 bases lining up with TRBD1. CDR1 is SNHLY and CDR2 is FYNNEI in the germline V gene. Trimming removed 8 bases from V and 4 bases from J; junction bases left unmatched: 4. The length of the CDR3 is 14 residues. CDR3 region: CASRDRGLPDTQYF. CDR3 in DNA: TGTGCCAGCCGGGACAGGGGGCTCCCAGATACGCAGTATTTT.

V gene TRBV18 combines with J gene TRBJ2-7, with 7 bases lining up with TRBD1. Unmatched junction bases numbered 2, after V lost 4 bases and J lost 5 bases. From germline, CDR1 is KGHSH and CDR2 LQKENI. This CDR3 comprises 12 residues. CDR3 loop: CASSLDRDEQYF. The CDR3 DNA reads TGTGCCAGCTCACTCGACAGGGACGAGCAGTACTTC.

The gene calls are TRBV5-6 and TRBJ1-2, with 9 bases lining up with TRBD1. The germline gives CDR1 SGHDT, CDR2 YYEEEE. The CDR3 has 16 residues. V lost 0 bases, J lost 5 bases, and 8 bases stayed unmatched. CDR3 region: CASSLDLTGGRYGYTF. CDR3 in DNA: TGTGCCAGCAGCTTGGACCTAACAGGGGGCAGATATGGCTACACCTTC. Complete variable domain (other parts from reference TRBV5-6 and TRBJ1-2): DAGVTQSPTHLIKTRGQQVTLRCSPKSGHDTVSWYQQALGQGPQFIFQYYEEEERQRGNFPDRFSGHQFPNYSSELNVNALLLGDSALYLCASSLDLTGGRYGYTFGSGTRLTVV.

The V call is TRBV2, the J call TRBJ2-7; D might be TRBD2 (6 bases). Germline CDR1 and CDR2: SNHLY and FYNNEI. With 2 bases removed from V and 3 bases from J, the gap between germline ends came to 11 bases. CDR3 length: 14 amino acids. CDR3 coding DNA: TGTGCCAGCAGTGAACAGGGAGGACACTACGAGCAGTACTTC. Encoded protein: CASSEQGGHYEQYF.

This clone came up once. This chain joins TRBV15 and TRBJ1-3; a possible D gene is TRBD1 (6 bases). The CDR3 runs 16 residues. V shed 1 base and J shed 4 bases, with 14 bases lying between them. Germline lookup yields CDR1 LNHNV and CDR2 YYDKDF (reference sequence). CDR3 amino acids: CATSRGQGQLGNTIYF. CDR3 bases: TGTGCCACCAGCAGAGGTCAGGGGCAGTTGGGAAACACCATATATTTT.

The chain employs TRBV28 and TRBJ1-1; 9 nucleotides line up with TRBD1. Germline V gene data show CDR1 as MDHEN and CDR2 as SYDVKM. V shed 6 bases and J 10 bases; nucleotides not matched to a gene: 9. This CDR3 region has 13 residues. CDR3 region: CASRTQGARSAFF. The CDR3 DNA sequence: TGTGCCAGCAGAACACAGGGGGCGCGGTCAGCTTTCTTT. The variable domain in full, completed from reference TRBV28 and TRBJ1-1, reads DVKVTQSSRYLVKRTGEKVFLECVQDMDHENMFWYRQDPGLGLRLIYFSYDVKMKEKGDIPEGYSVSREKKERFSLILESASTNQTSMYLCASRTQGARSAFFGQGTRLTVV.

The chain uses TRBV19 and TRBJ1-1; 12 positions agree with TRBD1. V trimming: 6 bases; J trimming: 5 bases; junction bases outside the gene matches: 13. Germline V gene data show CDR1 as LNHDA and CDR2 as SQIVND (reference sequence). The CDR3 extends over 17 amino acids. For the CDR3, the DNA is TGTGCCAGTAGACTTACCGGGACAGGGGGCTCGGATACTGAAGCTTTCTTT. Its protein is CASRLTGTGGSDTEAFF.

The CDR3 reads CASSRHFHLSSNQPQHF. In DNA, the CDR3 is TGTGCCAGCAGCCGCCACTTTCATCTGAGCAGCAATCAGCCCCAGCATTTT. The rearrangement joins TRBV7-6 to TRBJ1-5; D remains unclear. Trimming left V 5 bases short and J 1 base short, with 18 bases between. There are 17 residues in the CDR3. CDR1 and CDR2 from the germline V gene are SGHVS and FNYEAQ.

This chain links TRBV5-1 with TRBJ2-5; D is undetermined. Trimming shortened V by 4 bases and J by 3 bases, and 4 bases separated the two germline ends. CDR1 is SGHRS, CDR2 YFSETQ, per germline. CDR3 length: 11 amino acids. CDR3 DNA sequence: TGCGCCAGCAGCCAGAAAGAGACCCAGTACTTC. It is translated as CASSQKETQYF.

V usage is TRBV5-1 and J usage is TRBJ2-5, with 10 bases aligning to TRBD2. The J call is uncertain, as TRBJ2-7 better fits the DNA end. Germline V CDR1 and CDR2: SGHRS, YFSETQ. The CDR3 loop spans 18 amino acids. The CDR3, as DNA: TGCGCCAGCAGCTTGGTGCCCTCGACTAGCGGGCGAAGCTACGAGCAGTACTTC. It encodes CASSLVPSTSGRSYEQYF.

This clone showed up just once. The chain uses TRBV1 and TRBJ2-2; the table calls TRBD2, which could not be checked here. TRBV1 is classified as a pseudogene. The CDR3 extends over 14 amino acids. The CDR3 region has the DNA TGCACCAGCAAGGGACTAGCGGGCCCCGGGGAGCTGTTTTTT. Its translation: CTSKGLAGPGELFF.

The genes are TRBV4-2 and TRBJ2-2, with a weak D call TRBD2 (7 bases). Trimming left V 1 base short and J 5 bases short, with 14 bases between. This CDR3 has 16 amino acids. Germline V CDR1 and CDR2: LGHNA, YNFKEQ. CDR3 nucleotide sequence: TGTGCCAGCAGCCAAGTGGTTGAGGGGGGGACCGGGGAGCTGTTTTTT. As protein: CASSQVVEGGTGELFF.

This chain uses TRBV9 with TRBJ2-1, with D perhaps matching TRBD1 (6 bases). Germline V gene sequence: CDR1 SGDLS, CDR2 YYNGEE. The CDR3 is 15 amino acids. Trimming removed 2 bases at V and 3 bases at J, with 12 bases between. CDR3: CASSVDTGNYNEQFF. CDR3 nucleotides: TGTGCCAGCAGCGTCGACACAGGGAACTACAATGAGCAGTTCTTC.

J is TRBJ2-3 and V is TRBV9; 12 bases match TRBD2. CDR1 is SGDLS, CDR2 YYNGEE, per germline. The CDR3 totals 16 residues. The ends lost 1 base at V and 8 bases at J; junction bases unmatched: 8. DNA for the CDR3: TGTGCCAGCAGCGTAATTTCTAGCGGGGGGGTACTTACGCAGTATTTT. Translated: CASSVISSGGVLTQYF.

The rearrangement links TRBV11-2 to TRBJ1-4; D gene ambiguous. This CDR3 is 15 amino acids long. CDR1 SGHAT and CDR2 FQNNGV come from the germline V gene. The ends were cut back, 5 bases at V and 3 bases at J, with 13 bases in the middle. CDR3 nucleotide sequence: TGTGCCAGCAGCCCCCGACGGAGGGCTAATGAAAAACTGTTTTTT. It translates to CASSPRRRANEKLFF.

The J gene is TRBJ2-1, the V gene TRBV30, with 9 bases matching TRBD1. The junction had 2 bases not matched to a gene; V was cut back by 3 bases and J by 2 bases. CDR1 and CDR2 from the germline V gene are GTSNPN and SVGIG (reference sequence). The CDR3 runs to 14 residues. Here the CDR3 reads CAWRDRGAYNEQFF. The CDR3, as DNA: TGTGCCTGGAGGGACAGGGGAGCCTACAATGAGCAGTTCTTC.

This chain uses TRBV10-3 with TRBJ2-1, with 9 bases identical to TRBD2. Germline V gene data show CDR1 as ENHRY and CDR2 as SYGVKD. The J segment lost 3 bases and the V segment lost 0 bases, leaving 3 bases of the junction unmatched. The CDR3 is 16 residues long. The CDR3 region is CAISESWRGGYNEQFF. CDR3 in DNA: TGTGCCATCAGTGAGTCGTGGCGGGGGGGCTACAATGAGCAGTTCTTC.

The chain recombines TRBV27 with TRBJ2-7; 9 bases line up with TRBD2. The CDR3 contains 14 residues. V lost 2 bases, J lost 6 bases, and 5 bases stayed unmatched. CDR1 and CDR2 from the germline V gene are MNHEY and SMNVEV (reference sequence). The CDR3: CASSLAAGGTEQYF. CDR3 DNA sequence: TGTGCCAGCAGTTTAGCGGCGGGAGGGACCGAGCAGTACTTC.

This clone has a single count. CDR3 amino acids: CASSIPGLALDEQFF. The CDR3 DNA reads as TGTGCCAGCAGCATTCCGGGACTAGCTTTGGATGAGCAGTTCTTC. V usage is TRBV21-1 and J usage is TRBJ2-1; TRBD2 is the table's D call, not checked against the DNA. TRBV21-1 is classified as a pseudogene. This CDR3 has 15 amino acids.

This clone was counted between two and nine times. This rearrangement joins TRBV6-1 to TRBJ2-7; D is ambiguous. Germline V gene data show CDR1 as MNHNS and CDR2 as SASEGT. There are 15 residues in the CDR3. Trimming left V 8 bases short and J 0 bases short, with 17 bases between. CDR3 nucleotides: TGTGCCAGCTCGAGGTCGGTAACGGACTCCTACGAGCAGTACTTC. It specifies CASSRSVTDSYEQYF.

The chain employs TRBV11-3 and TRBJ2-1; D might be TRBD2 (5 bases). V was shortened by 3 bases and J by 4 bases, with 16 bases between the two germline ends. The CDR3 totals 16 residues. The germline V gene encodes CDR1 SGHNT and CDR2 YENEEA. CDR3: CASSLRGSSLYNEQFF. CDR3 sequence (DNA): TGTGCCAGCAGCTTGAGAGGGTCATCCCTTTACAATGAGCAGTTCTTC.

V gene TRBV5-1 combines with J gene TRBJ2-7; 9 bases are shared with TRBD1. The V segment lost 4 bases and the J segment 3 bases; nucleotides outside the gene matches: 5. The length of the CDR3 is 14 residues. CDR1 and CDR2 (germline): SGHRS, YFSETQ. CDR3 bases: TGCGCCAGCAGCCCGGACAGGGGATTCTACGAGCAGTACTTC. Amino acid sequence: CASSPDRGFYEQYF.

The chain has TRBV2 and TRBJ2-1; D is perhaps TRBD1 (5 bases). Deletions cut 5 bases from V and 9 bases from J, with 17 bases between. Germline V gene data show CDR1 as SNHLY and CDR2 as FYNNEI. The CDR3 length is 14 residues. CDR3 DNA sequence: TGTGCCAGCAGTATCTCTCAGGGTAGGGGTGAGCAGTTCTTC. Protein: CASSISQGRGEQFF.

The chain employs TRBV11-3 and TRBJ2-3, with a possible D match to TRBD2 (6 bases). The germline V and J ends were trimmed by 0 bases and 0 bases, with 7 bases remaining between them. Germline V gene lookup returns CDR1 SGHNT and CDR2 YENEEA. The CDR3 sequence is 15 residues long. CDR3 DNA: TGTGCCAGCAGCTTAGAGGGGACTAGCACAGATACGCAGTATTTT. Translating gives CASSLEGTSTDTQYF.

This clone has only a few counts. CDR3 DNA sequence: TGTGCCTTGGGCAGGGCCGAAGGCTACACCTTC. Amino acids: CALGRAEGYTF. The V call is TRBV28, the J call TRBJ1-2; tentatively, D is TRBD1 (5 bases). The CDR3 loop spans 11 amino acids. Trimming removed 11 bases from V and 8 bases from J, with 15 bases in between. Germline CDR1 is MDHEN and CDR2 is SYDVKM.

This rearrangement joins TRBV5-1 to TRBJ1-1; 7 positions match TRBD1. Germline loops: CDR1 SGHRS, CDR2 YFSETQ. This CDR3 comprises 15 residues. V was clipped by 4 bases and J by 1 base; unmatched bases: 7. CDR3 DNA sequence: TGCGCCAGCAGCCCTAACCAGGGGGGGAACACTGAAGCTTTCTTT. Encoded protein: CASSPNQGGNTEAFF.

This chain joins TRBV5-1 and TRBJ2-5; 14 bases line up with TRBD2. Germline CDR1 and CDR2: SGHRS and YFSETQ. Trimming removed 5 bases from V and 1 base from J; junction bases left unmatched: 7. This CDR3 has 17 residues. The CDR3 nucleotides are TGCGCCAGCAGATCCGGGACTAGCGGGAGCATCCAAGAGACCCAGTACTTC. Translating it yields CASRSGTSGSIQETQYF.

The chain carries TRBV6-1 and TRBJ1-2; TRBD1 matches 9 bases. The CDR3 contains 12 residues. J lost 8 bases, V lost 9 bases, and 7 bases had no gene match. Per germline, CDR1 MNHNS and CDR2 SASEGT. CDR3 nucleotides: TGTGCCAGTAGGCTACAGGGGGCCGGCTACACCTTC. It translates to CASRLQGAGYTF.